The clone carrying this TCR beta chain was counted only a few times. Its antigen is not identified. The germline gene is not matched at one end of the junction; a read error may be the cause. The sample belongs to a study of T cells in Graves' hyperthyroidism and ophthalmopathy. Broader study findings: Among clonotypes expanded in thyroid above 0.001, most were also found in blood. Ophthalmopathy stood apart from stable hyperthyroidism in a 13 V-J model.

Amplification of TCR beta CDR3 regions used RNA as the template. The HTBI primer set served for first-round RT-PCR of the TCR CDR3. MiXCR, run by TCRdb on the multiplex PCR reads, gives a single entry per CDR3 protein. Seen here are over 350,000 distinct CDR3 sequences, roughly 18% observed once, and the top ten hold 35% to 45%. The CDR3 runs 15 residues. CDR1 is SGHTA, CDR2 FQGNSA, per germline. Sequencing was performed on blood. This chain connects TRBV7-2 to TRBJ2-1; D is ambiguous. The TCR was taken from a man younger than 30 with Graves' ophthalmopathy. Here the CDR3 reads CASSLTYFSYDEQFF. CDR3 in DNA: TGTGCCAGCAGCTTAACTTACTTCTCCTACGATGAGCAGTTCTTC.